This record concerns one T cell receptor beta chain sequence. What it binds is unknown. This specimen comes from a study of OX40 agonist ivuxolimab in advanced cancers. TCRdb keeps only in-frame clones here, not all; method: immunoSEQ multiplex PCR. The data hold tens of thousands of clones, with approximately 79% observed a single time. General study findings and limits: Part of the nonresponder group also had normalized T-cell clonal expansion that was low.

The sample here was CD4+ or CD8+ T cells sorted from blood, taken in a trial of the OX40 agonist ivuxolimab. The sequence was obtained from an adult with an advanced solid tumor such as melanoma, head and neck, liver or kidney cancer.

The CDR3 protein is CASSPLGQDNTEAFF. CDR3 bases: TGTGCCAGCAGTCCGCTGGGACAGGATAACACTGAAGCTTTCTTT. The chain is built from TRBV28 and TRBJ1-1; 8 positions agree with TRBD1. The CDR3 covers 15 residues. Germline lookup yields CDR1 MDHEN and CDR2 SYDVKM. After removal of 5 bases from V and 2 bases from J, the junction contained 7 bases not matched to a gene.